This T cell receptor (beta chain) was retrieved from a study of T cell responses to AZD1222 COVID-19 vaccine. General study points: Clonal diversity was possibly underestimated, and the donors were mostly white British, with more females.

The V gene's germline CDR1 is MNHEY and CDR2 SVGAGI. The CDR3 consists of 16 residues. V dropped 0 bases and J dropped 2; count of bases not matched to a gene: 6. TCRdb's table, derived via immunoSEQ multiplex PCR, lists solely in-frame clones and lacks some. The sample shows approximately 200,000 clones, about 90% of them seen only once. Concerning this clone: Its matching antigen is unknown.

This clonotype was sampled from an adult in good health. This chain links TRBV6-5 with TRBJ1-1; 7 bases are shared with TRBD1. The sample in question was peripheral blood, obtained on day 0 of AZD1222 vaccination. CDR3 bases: TGTGCCAGCAGTTACTCAGTACGACAGGGCAACACTGAAGCTTTCTTT. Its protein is CASSYSVRQGNTEAFF.